What follows are 26 T cell receptor beta chains derived from one specimen sequenced in a study of blood T cell repertoires in COVID-19 (dated by TCRdb to 2019 to 2021). Libraries were made using the immunoSEQ multiplex PCR assay. What TCRdb holds here is the immuneACCESS table cut down to in-frame rearrangements. Part of the clones is not present; checked against another copy, under half of the missing clones reflect an unresolved V gene, and the others are unexplained. The sample contains 200,000 to 300,000 clones, around 89% of them found a single time. Approximately 4% of the sample comes from the top ten. Source material: peripheral blood. These receptors were collected from a man aged 55 to 69 who had recovered from COVID-19.

The chain recombines TRBV6-2 or TRBV6-3 with TRBJ2-7; 12 bases align to TRBD1. The germline V gene encodes CDR1 MNHEY and CDR2 SVGEGT. The CDR3 is 17 amino acids. J lost 1 base, V lost 5 bases, and 9 bases had no gene match. The CDR3 region has the DNA TGTGCCAGCAGTCCAGGGACAGGGGGCGCCTGGTCCTACGAGCAGTACTTC. Amino acid sequence: CASSPGTGGAWSYEQYF.

This chain connects TRBV5-8 to TRBJ1-6; TRBD1 agrees at 7 bases. The germline V gene encodes CDR1 SGHTS and CDR2 YDEGEE. This CDR3 is built from 15 residues. The junction had 12 bases not matched to a gene; V was cut back by 9 bases and J by 6 bases. DNA for the CDR3: TGTGCCACCCGGGTCAGGGACAGCTTTAATTCACCCCTCCACTTT. Its translation: CATRVRDSFNSPLHF.

The CDR3 is CASRSGVPYGYTF. The CDR3 DNA reads as TGTGCCAGCAGATCGGGGGTGCCCTATGGCTACACCTTC. This rearrangement joins TRBV27 to TRBJ1-2; D perhaps matches TRBD1 (5 bases). Germline V CDR1 and CDR2: MNHEY, SMNVEV (reference sequence). V lost 6 bases and J 4 bases, leaving 12 bases between the germline ends. There are 13 residues in the CDR3.

The chain couples TRBV7-8 to TRBJ2-1, with 7 bases matching TRBD2. Germline loops: CDR1 SGHVS, CDR2 FQNEAQ. This CDR3 contains 14 residues. Losses at the gene ends were 5 bases for V and 8 bases for J; bases not matched to a gene: 9. This chain's CDR3 is CASSPTGGGHEQFF. CDR3 in DNA: TGTGCCAGCAGCCCAACGGGGGGTGGCCATGAGCAGTTCTTC.

The chain links TRBV6-5 to TRBJ1-3; 10 bases are shared with TRBD1. The germline V gene has CDR1 MNHEY and CDR2 SVGAGI. This CDR3 comprises 14 residues. After removal of 10 bases from V and 3 bases from J, the junction contained 6 bases not matched to a gene. The CDR3, as DNA: TGTGCCACGACTGACAGGGGGCTTGGAAACACCATATATTTT. It yields the protein CATTDRGLGNTIYF.

This rearrangement joins TRBV7-2 to TRBJ1-6; D gene uncertain. The germline CDR1 and CDR2 sequences are SGHTA and FQGNSA. Trimming took off 5 bases at V and 8 bases at J, with 13 bases between the two ends. The CDR3 runs 14 residues. The CDR3 coding sequence is TGTGCCAGCAGCCCGCTGAGGGTGCATTCACCCCTCCACTTT. It translates to CASSPLRVHSPLHF.

The genes are TRBV3-1 (or the pseudogene TRBV3-2) and TRBJ2-1, with D tentatively TRBD2 (7 bases). V lost 2 bases and J lost 8, with 16 bases in between. The germline V gene has CDR1 LGHDT and CDR2 YNNKEL (reference sequence). This CDR3 region has 15 residues. Here the CDR3 DNA reads TGTGCCAGCAGCCAACAATTTCGGGGGGCCTATGAGCAGTTCTTC. Residues: CASSQQFRGAYEQFF.

The chain joins TRBV30 to TRBJ1-6; D uncertain. The germline V gene encodes CDR1 GTSNPN and CDR2 SVGIG (reference sequence). V was trimmed by 0 bases and J by 7 bases, leaving 10 bases between them. The CDR3 has 14 residues. CDR3 in amino acids: CAWSVSGSNSPLHF. DNA for the CDR3: TGTGCCTGGAGTGTTTCCGGGTCGAATTCACCCCTCCACTTT.

The V gene is TRBV5-1, the J gene TRBJ2-7; the D gene is possibly TRBD1 (5 bases). Germline V gives CDR1 SGHRS, CDR2 YFSETQ. Trimming took off 1 base at V and 0 bases at J, with 14 bases between the two ends. The CDR3 loop spans 16 amino acids. The CDR3 region has the DNA TGCGCCAGCAGCTTGATGTCCAGGGTCCCCTCCTACGAGCAGTACTTC. Encoded protein: CASSLMSRVPSYEQYF.

The chain has TRBV13 and TRBJ2-7; unclear D gene. Trimming shortened V by 5 bases and J by 7 bases, and 18 bases separated the two germline ends. The CDR3 spans 14 residues. The germline V gene encodes CDR1 PRHDT and CDR2 FYEKMQ (reference sequence). This CDR3 reads CASSPDPLSGEQYF. The CDR3 DNA is TGTGCCAGCAGCCCCGACCCCCTGTCCGGGGAGCAGTACTTC.

The CDR3 nucleotides read TGTGCCAGTAGTCCGCGACAGGCAAGAAAGACTGAAGCTTTCTTT. It specifies CASSPRQARKTEAFF. The chain uses TRBV19 and TRBJ1-1, with D possibly being TRBD1 (6 bases). The germline V gene encodes CDR1 LNHDA and CDR2 SQIVND (reference sequence). V dropped 5 bases and J dropped 5 bases, with 18 bases sitting between them. CDR3 length equals 15 residues.

In this sample, this clone turned up a few times. The chain uses TRBV19 and TRBJ2-5, with D tentatively TRBD2 (6 bases). The V and J ends lost 8 bases and 0 bases respectively, with 13 bases between them. This CDR3 has 14 residues. Germline-derived CDR1 and CDR2 are LNHDA and SQIVND (reference sequence). The chain's CDR3 is CASGGAGHQETQYF. CDR3 DNA sequence: TGTGCCAGTGGGGGAGCGGGCCACCAAGAGACCCAGTACTTC. Full variable domain (rest looked up from reference TRBV19 and TRBJ2-5): DGGITQSPKYLFRKEGQNVTLSCEQNLNHDAMYWYRQDPGQGLRLIYYSQIVNDFQKGDIAEGYSVSREKKESFPLTVTSAQKNPTAFYLCASGGAGHQETQYFGPGTRLLVL.

The V and J genes are TRBV15 and TRBJ1-2; D not resolved. Germline lookup yields CDR1 LNHNV and CDR2 YYDKDF (reference sequence). V dropped 4 bases and J dropped 7 bases, with 7 bases sitting between them. CDR3 length equals 11 residues. The CDR3 DNA sequence: TGTGCCACCAGCAATGAGGGTGGCTACACCTTC. Translation: CATSNEGGYTF.

The J gene is TRBJ1-1, the V gene TRBV6-5; 11 bases match TRBD1. Germline V gives CDR1 MNHEY, CDR2 SVGAGI. This CDR3 has 13 residues. The V gene end was trimmed by 5 bases and the J gene end by 11 bases; junction bases not matched to a gene: 7. Here the CDR3 reads CASSRTGGLFAFF. Here the CDR3 DNA reads TGTGCCAGCAGTAGGACAGGGGGCTTGTTTGCTTTCTTT.

This sequence joins TRBV15 and TRBJ2-3, with D uncertain. The CDR3 consists of 14 residues. Germline V gives CDR1 LNHNV, CDR2 YYDKDF (reference sequence). V was cut by 1 base and J by 0 bases, with 5 bases left in between. The CDR3 loop is CATSRGSSTDTQYF. The CDR3 nucleotides are TGTGCCACCAGCAGAGGGAGCAGCACAGATACGCAGTATTTT.

The chain recombines TRBV19 with TRBJ2-1; 7 bases map to TRBD2. There are 13 residues in the CDR3. J was trimmed by 9 bases and V by 6 bases; bases with no gene match: 8. Per the germline V gene, CDR1 is LNHDA and CDR2 is SQIVND (reference sequence). CDR3 residues: CASRAGLLGEQFF. CDR3 nucleotides: TGTGCCAGTAGAGCGGGACTCCTGGGTGAGCAGTTCTTC.

The chain uses TRBV7-2 and TRBJ2-5, with TRBD2 as a possible D gene (7 bases). This CDR3 comprises 15 residues. The germline V and J ends were trimmed by 6 bases and 7 bases, with 21 bases remaining between them. CDR1 and CDR2 from the germline V gene are SGHTA and FQGNSA. The CDR3 DNA reads as TGTGCCAGCAGTCAACGGGGGGACATTCCGTCGACCCAGTACTTC. The encoded protein is CASSQRGDIPSTQYF.

This rearrangement joins TRBV6-9 to TRBJ2-2, with D tentatively TRBD1 (6 bases). Germline values: CDR1 MNHGY, CDR2 SVAAGI. This CDR3 has 14 residues. Trimming took off 6 bases at V and 2 bases at J, with 10 bases between the two ends. The CDR3 nucleotides are TGTGCCAGCAGCCGGACAGTAAACACCGGGGAGCTGTTTTTT. It yields the protein CASSRTVNTGELFF.

This clone was seen only once. V and J are TRBV11-3 and TRBJ2-5, with 9 bases aligning to TRBD2. The germline V gene encodes CDR1 SGHNT and CDR2 YENEEA. This CDR3 has 15 residues. J was trimmed by 1 base and V by 3 bases; bases with no gene match: 3. CDR3 residues: CASSFSGGTQETQYF. The CDR3 nucleotides read TGTGCCAGCAGCTTCAGCGGGGGGACCCAAGAGACCCAGTACTTC.

The J gene is TRBJ1-4, the V gene TRBV5-1, with D possibly TRBD1 on 6 matching bases. CDR1 is SGHRS and CDR2 is YFSETQ in the germline V gene. This CDR3 contains 17 residues. Trimming cost V 0 bases and J 1 base, with 13 bases left between them. CDR3 sequence reads: CASSLGGQSLTNEKLFF. The CDR3 coding sequence is TGCGCCAGCAGCTTGGGAGGACAGTCACTAACTAATGAAAAACTGTTTTTT.

The J gene is TRBJ1-1, the V gene TRBV27; D might be TRBD1 (6 bases). CDR3 length equals 14 residues. Germline V CDR1 and CDR2: MNHEY, SMNVEV (reference sequence). The ends were cut back, 8 bases at V and 1 base at J, with 14 bases in the middle. The CDR3 DNA is TGTGCCAGCGCACGAAACAGGGAGAACACTGAAGCTTTCTTT. Translation: CASARNRENTEAFF.

This rearrangement joins TRBV5-4 to TRBJ1-5; 11 bases fit TRBD1. Germline V lookup: CDR1 SGHNT, CDR2 YYREEE (reference sequence). The CDR3 runs to 14 residues. Losses at the gene ends were 2 bases for V and 6 bases for J; bases not matched to a gene: 1. CDR3 in amino acids: CASSFGTGGQPQHF. CDR3 sequence (DNA): TGTGCCAGCAGCTTTGGGACAGGGGGTCAGCCCCAGCATTTT.

The J gene is TRBJ1-4, the V gene TRBV30; perhaps TRBD1 as D (5 bases). The CDR3 totals 18 residues. Germline V gene lookup returns CDR1 GTSNPN and CDR2 SVGIG (reference sequence). Trimming pared 3 bases from V and 5 bases from J, leaving 25 bases between. The CDR3 bases are TGTGCCTGGAGGGTCCGAGAGCCGGGCTCCTCAGGGAATGAAAAACTGTTTTTT. Amino acids: CAWRVREPGSSGNEKLFF.

The V and J genes are TRBV3-1 (or the pseudogene TRBV3-2) and TRBJ2-3, with 10 bases lining up with TRBD2. J gave up 5 bases and V 2 bases, and 7 bases lay outside the gene matches. CDR1 and CDR2 from the germline V gene are LGHDT and YNNKEL (reference sequence). The CDR3 sequence is 16 residues long. As DNA, the CDR3 is TGTGCCAGCAGCCAACTAGCGGGGGTGCGGGTAGATACGCAGTATTTT. It is translated as CASSQLAGVRVDTQYF.

V is TRBV10-3 and J is TRBJ1-1, with 11 bases fitting TRBD1. Germline CDR1 and CDR2: ENHRY and SYGVKD. There are 17 residues in the CDR3. The V segment lost 0 bases and the J segment 5 bases; nucleotides outside the gene matches: 8. CDR3 region: CAISESIGQGARTEAFF. DNA of the CDR3: TGTGCCATCAGTGAGTCGATAGGACAGGGGGCGCGGACTGAAGCTTTCTTT.

This chain uses TRBV9 with TRBJ1-3; possible D gene TRBD1, 5 bases. The CDR3 consists of 15 residues. In germline, CDR1 is SGDLS, CDR2 YYNGEE. Trimming left V 4 bases short and J 4 bases short, with 15 bases between. CDR3 loop: CASSRDSRKGNTIYF. The CDR3 nucleotides are TGTGCCAGCAGCCGAGACAGTCGAAAAGGAAACACCATATATTTT.